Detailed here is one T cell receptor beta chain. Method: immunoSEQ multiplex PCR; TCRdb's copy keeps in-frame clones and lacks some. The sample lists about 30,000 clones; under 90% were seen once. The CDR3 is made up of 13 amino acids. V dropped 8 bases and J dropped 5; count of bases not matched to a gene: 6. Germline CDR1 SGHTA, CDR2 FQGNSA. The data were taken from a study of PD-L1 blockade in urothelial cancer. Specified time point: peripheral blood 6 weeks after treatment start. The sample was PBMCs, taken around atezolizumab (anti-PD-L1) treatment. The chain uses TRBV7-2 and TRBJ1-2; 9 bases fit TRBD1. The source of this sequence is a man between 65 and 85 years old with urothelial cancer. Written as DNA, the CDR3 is TGTGCCAGCGCACAAGGACAGGGGTATGGCTACACCTTC. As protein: CASAQGQGYGYTF.